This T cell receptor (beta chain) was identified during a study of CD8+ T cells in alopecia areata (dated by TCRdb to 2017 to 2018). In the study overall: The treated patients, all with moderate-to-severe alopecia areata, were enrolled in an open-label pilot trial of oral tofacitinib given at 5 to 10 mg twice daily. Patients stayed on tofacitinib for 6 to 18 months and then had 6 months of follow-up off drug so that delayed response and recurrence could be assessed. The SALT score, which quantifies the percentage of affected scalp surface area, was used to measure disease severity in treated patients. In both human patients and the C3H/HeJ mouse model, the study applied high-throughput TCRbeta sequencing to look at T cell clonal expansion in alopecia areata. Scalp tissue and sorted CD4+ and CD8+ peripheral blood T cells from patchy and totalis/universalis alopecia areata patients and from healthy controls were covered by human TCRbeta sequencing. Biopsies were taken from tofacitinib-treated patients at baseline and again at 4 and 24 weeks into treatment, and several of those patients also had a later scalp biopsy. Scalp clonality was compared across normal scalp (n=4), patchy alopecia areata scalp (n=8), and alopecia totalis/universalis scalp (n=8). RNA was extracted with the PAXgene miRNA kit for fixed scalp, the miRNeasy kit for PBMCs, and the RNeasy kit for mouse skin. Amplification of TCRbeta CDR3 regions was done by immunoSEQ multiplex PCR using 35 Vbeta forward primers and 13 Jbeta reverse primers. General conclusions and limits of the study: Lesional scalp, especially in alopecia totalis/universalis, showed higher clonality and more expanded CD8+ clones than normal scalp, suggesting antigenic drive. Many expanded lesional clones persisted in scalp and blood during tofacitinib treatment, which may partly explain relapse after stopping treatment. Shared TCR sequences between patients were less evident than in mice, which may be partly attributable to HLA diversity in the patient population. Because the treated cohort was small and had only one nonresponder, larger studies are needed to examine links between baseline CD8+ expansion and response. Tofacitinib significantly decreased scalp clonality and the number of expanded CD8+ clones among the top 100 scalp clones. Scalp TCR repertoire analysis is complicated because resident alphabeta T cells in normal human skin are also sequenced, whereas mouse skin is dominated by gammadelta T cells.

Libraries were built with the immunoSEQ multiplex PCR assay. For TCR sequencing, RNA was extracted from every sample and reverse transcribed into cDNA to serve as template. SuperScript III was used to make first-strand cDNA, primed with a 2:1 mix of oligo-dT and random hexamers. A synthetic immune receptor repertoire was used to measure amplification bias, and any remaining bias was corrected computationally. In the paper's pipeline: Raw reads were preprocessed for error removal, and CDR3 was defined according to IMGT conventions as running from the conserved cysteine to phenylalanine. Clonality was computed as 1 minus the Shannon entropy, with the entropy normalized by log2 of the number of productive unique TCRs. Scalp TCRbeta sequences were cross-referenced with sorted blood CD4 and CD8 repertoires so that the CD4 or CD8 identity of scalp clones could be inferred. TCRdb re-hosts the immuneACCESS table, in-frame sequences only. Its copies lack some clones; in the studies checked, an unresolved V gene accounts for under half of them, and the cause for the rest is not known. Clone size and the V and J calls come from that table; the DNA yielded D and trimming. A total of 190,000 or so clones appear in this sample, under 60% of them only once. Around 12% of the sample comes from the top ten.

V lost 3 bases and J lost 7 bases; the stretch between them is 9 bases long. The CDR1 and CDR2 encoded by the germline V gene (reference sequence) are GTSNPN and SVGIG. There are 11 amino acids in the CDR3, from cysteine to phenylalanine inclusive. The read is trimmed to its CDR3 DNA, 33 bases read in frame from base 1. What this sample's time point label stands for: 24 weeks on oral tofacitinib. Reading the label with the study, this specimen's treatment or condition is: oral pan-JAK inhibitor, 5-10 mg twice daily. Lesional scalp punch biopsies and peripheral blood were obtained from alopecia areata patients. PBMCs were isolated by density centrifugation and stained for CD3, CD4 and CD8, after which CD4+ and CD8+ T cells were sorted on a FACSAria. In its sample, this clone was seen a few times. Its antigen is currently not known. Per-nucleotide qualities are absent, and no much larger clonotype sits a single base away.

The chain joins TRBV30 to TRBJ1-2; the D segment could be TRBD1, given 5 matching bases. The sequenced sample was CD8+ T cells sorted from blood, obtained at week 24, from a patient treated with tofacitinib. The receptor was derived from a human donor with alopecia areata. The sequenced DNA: TGTGCCTGGAGAGGGGCCCTTGGCTACACCTTC. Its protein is CAWRGALGYTF.